One and the same sample provided the 21 T cell receptor beta chains below, sequenced in a study of vaccination and CD4 T cells after COVID-19. Treatment defined: approximately nine-day PBMC culture with coronavirus spike peptide pools or control peptides (ViraFEST assay). No antigen has been identified for these receptors. The Oncomine TCR Beta short-read assay sequenced DNA from cultured CD4+ T cells. TCRdb analysed the PCR reads with MiXCR anew, one entry per CDR3 protein. Here the sample spans roughly 16,000 distinct CDR3 sequences, almost 40% being singletons. The specimen was CD4+ T cells from blood, cultured in vitro. These TCRs come from a human donor who had recovered from COVID-19.

This clonotype showed up just a few times. The genes are TRBV7-2 and TRBJ1-6; D is perhaps TRBD1 (5 bases). The CDR3 is 14 residues long. In germline, CDR1 is SGHTA, CDR2 FQGNSA. Trimming shortened V by 3 bases and J by 10 bases, and 13 bases separated the two germline ends. CDR3 coding DNA: TGTGCCAGCAGCTTGGGACTATATGGCTCACCCCTCCACTTT. This gives the protein CASSLGLYGSPLHF.

On this clonotype: The CDR3 ends on some other residue instead of the conserved phenylalanine or tryptophan, so this is likely a read error. J is TRBJ2-5 and V is TRBV6-2 or TRBV6-3, with TRBD1 matching over 7 bases. Germline V CDR1 and CDR2: MNHEY, SVGEGT. Unmatched junction bases numbered 8, after V lost 6 bases and J lost 4 bases. This CDR3 comprises 14 residues. CDR3 sequence: CASSPTGEGETQYL. CDR3 coding DNA: TGTGCCAGCAGCCCTACAGGGGAAGGAGAGACCCAGTACTTA.

This clonotype was observed once. The chain carries TRBV28 and TRBJ1-1; D may be TRBD1 (5 bases). V was cut by 2 bases and J by 6 bases, with 13 bases left in between. The CDR3 is 14 amino acids. Per germline, CDR1 MDHEN and CDR2 SYDVKM. CDR3 loop: CASSLGEGPAEAFF. The CDR3 nucleotides read TGTGCCAGCAGTTTAGGGGAGGGGCCGGCTGAAGCTTTCTTT. Combining the CDR3 with reference TRBV28 and TRBJ1-1 gives the whole variable domain DVKVTQSSRYLVKRTGEKVFLECVQDMDHENMFWYRQDPGLGLRLIYFSYDVKMKEKGDIPEGYSVSREKKERFSLILESASTNQTSMYLCASSLGEGPAEAFFGQGTRLTVV.

This clonotype was picked up a small number of times. The genes are TRBV29-1 and TRBJ2-3, with D possibly being TRBD2 (5 bases). The CDR3 has 12 residues. CDR1 and CDR2 (germline): SQVTM, ANQGSEA. V lost 7 bases, J lost 2 bases, and 10 bases lay in between. The CDR3 sequence: CSGSGYTDTQYF. The CDR3 bases are TGCAGCGGGTCGGGATACACAGATACGCAGTATTTT.

This chain joins TRBV7-9 and TRBJ1-1, with 10 positions matching TRBD1. The CDR3 spans 15 residues. The V segment lost 1 base and the J segment 8 bases; nucleotides outside the gene matches: 7. Per germline, CDR1 SEHNR and CDR2 FQNEAQ (reference sequence). The CDR3 coding sequence is TGTGCCAGCAGCTTAGTTGGACAGGGGGTTTCGGAAGCTTTCTTT. Translating gives CASSLVGQGVSEAFF.

CDR3 amino acids: CASSLWGQAGDTQYF. The CDR3 coding sequence is TGTGCCAGCAGCTTATGGGGGCAGGCGGGAGATACGCAGTATTTT. V is TRBV7-2 and J is TRBJ2-3; D is perhaps TRBD1 (6 bases). CDR3 length: 15 amino acids. In germline, CDR1 is SGHTA, CDR2 FQGNSA. Trimming removed 2 bases from V and 5 bases from J, with 14 bases in between.

The genes are TRBV10-3 and TRBJ2-7; D might be TRBD1 (6 bases). CDR1 and CDR2 (germline): ENHRY, SYGVKD. V dropped 1 base and J dropped 3 bases, with 13 bases sitting between them. CDR3 length equals 15 residues. The CDR3 protein is CAISELGTQNYEQYF. The CDR3 DNA sequence: TGTGCCATCAGTGAGTTAGGGACACAGAACTACGAGCAGTACTTC.

This clonotype was seen a few times. The chain has TRBV20-1 and TRBJ1-1; TRBD1 matches at 7 bases. The V and J ends lost 0 bases and 0 bases, in that order; junction bases with no gene match: 10. The CDR3 has 17 residues. Germline CDR1 is DFQATT and CDR2 is SNEGSKA (reference sequence). Here the CDR3 reads CSARDRQGSVMNTEAFF. The DNA of the CDR3 is TGCAGTGCTAGAGATCGACAGGGTTCGGTTATGAACACTGAAGCTTTCTTT.

V and J are TRBV6-5 and TRBJ2-7; unclear D gene. The V and J ends lost 2 bases and 1 base respectively, with 6 bases between them. CDR1 and CDR2 from the germline V gene are MNHEY and SVGAGI. The CDR3 has 13 residues. In DNA, the CDR3 is TGTGCCAGCAGTTACCGTGCATCCTACGAGCAGTACTTC. This translates into CASSYRASYEQYF.

V gene TRBV11-2 combines with J gene TRBJ2-2; 11 bases line up with TRBD2. Germline V gives CDR1 SGHAT, CDR2 FQNNGV. The CDR3 contains 16 residues. Trimming took 5 bases from V and 5 from J; bases not matched to a gene: 7. CDR3 sequence: CASSILAGGGTGELFF. In nucleotides, the CDR3 is TGTGCCAGCAGCATCCTAGCGGGAGGAGGTACCGGGGAGCTGTTTTTT.

The chain is built from TRBV21-1 and TRBJ1-2; no DNA check was done on the table's D call, TRBD1. TRBV21-1 constitutes a pseudogene. The CDR3 runs 17 residues. The CDR3 coding sequence is TGTGCCAGCAGATTCCGGGACAGGGGGCGAACCCCAGTTGGCTACACCTTC. Its translation: CASRFRDRGRTPVGYTF.

The V gene is TRBV20-1, the J gene TRBJ2-1, with D perhaps TRBD2 (6 bases). The CDR3 totals 11 residues. The germline CDR1 and CDR2 sequences are DFQATT and SNEGSKA (reference sequence). V lost 2 bases to trimming and J lost 15 bases, with 14 bases between them. DNA of the CDR3: TGCAGTGCTAGACACGGGAGTGTTTGGTTCTTC. Translating gives CSARHGSVWFF.

The chain recombines TRBV18 with TRBJ1-2, with 7 positions matching TRBD1. The CDR3 has 14 amino acids. The V and J ends lost 1 base and 3 bases, in that order; junction bases with no gene match: 2. CDR1 and CDR2 (germline): KGHSH, LQKENI. The CDR3 bases are TGTGCCAGCTCACCACGGGGGACAGACTATGGCTACACCTTC. This codes for CASSPRGTDYGYTF. Together with reference TRBV18 and TRBJ1-2, the CDR3 gives the full variable domain: NAGVMQNPRHLVRRRGQEARLRCSPMKGHSHVYWYRQLPEEGLKFMVYLQKENIIDESGMPKERFSAEFPKEGPSILRIQQVVRGDSAAYFCASSPRGTDYGYTFGSGTRLTVV.

This chain joins TRBV7-2 and TRBJ2-3; D unclear. This CDR3 contains 13 residues. Germline CDR1 and CDR2: SGHTA and FQGNSA. V was cut by 0 bases and J by 6 bases, with 7 bases left in between. This CDR3 is CASSLAPPDTQYF. CDR3 nucleotide sequence: TGTGCCAGCAGCTTAGCTCCGCCCGATACGCAGTATTTT.

The chain couples TRBV18 to TRBJ2-7; maybe TRBD1 (5 bases). The germline V gene encodes CDR1 KGHSH and CDR2 LQKENI. The CDR3 totals 15 residues. Trimming took off 3 bases at V and 1 base at J, with 13 bases between the two ends. The CDR3 DNA reads TGTGCCAGCTCACCTACTGAAAGGGGATCCTACGAGCAGTACTTC. Residues: CASSPTERGSYEQYF.

The chain employs TRBV10-3 and TRBJ2-7, with TRBD2 as a possible D gene (5 bases). Germline V gene sequence: CDR1 ENHRY, CDR2 SYGVKD. The ends were cut back, 1 base at V and 5 bases at J, with 9 bases in the middle. The CDR3 has 13 amino acids. The CDR3 reads CAISELEVHEQYF. CDR3 DNA: TGTGCCATCAGTGAGTTGGAGGTCCACGAGCAGTACTTC.

This clonotype has only one observation. A much larger clonotype is one base distant, so this may be a read error. No conserved phenylalanine or tryptophan is present at the end of the CDR3, so a read error is the likely explanation. The V call is TRBV7-2, the J call TRBJ1-2, with D maybe TRBD1 (5 bases). Germline V gene lookup returns CDR1 SGHTA and CDR2 FQGNSA. V lost 4 bases to trimming and J lost 4 bases, with 10 bases between them. This CDR3 has 13 residues. The CDR3, as DNA: TGTGCCAGCAGCTCTGGACACTTCTATGGCTACACCCTC. This codes for CASSSGHFYGYTL.

This chain links TRBV6-4 with TRBJ2-1; TRBD1 is a possible D gene (5 bases). CDR3 length: 16 amino acids. The V gene lost 2 bases and the J gene lost 2 bases, with 13 bases spanning the gap. The germline gives CDR1 MRHNA, CDR2 SNTAGT. Here the CDR3 reads CASSDQVGRAYNEQFF. Written as DNA, the CDR3 is TGTGCCAGCAGTGACCAGGTGGGCAGGGCCTACAATGAGCAGTTCTTC.

There are a few counts of this clonotype. CDR3 DNA: TGCAGTGCTAGACCTTCGGACGGACGCTCTGGAAACACCATATATTTT. Its translation is CSARPSDGRSGNTIYF. The genes are TRBV20-1 and TRBJ1-3, with D uncertain. This CDR3 spans 16 amino acids. Germline CDR1 and CDR2: DFQATT and SNEGSKA (reference sequence). V was trimmed by 2 bases and J by 0 bases, leaving 14 bases between them.

This clonotype was detected only a few times. This sequence joins TRBV6-1 and TRBJ2-7, with a possible D match to TRBD1 (6 bases). Germline V gives CDR1 MNHNS, CDR2 SASEGT. V was shortened by 1 base and J by 5 bases, with 6 bases between the two germline ends. The CDR3 spans 12 residues. The CDR3 spells CASSEEGDEQYF. The CDR3 bases are TGTGCCAGCAGTGAAGAGGGGGACGAGCAGTACTTC.

The chain recombines TRBV20-1 with TRBJ2-1; D tentatively reads TRBD1 or TRBD2 (5 bases each). V was shortened by 5 bases and J by 4 bases, with 15 bases between the two germline ends. Germline-derived CDR1 and CDR2 are DFQATT and SNEGSKA (reference sequence). The CDR3 spans 14 residues. CDR3 protein: CSAAMVGEYNEQFF. Here the CDR3 DNA reads TGCAGTGCTGCGATGGTGGGGGAGTACAATGAGCAGTTCTTC.